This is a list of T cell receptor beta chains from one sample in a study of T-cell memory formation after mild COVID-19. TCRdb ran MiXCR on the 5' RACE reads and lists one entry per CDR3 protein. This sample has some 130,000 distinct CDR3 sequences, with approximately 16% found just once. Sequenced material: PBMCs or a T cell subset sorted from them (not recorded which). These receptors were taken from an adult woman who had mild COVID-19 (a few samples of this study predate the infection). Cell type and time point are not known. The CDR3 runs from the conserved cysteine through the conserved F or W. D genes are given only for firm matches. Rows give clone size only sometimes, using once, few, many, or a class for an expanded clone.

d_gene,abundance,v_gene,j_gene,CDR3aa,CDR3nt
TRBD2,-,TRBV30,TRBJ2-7,CAWSRGRTPYEQYF,TGTGCCTGGAGCCGCGGGAGAACTCCCTACGAGCAGTACTTC
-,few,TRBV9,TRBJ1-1,CASSVGGQPNTEAFF,TGTGCCAGCAGCGTAGGAGGACAGCCCAACACTGAAGCTTTCTTT
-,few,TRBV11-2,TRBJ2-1,CASSLDEDEQFF,TGTGCCAGCAGCTTAGACGAAGACGAGCAGTTCTTC
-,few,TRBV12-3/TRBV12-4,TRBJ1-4,CASSLFQGITNEKLFF,TGTGCCAGCAGTTTATTCCAGGGGATAACTAATGAAAAACTGTTTTTT
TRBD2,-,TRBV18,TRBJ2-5,CASSPFLAGETQYF,TGTGCCAGCTCACCATTTCTAGCGGGGGAGACCCAGTACTTC
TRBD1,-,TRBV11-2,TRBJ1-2,CASSDKWDRVGYTF,TGTGCCAGCAGCGACAAATGGGACAGGGTTGGCTACACCTTC
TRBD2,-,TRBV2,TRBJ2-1,CASSGHTREALNEQFF,TGTGCCAGCAGTGGTCATACGCGGGAGGCGCTCAATGAGCAGTTCTTC
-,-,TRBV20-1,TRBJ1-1,CSARMNTEAFF,TGCAGTGCTAGAATGAACACTGAAGCTTTCTTT
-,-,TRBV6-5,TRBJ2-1,CASSPRNSWSYNEQFF,TGTGCCAGCAGTCCAAGGAATAGCTGGTCCTACAATGAGCAGTTCTTC
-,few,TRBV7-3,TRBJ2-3,CASSSALLGASTDTQYF,TGTGCCAGCAGCTCCGCACTACTCGGGGCTAGCACAGATACGCAGTATTTT
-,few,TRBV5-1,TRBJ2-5,CASSLGLRQETQYF,TGCGCCAGCAGCTTGGGACTCCGCCAAGAGACCCAGTACTTC
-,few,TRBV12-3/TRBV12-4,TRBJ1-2,CASSYSGGYTF,TGTGCCAGCAGTTATAGTGGGGGCTACACCTTC
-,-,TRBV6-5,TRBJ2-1,CASSYLQGAREQFF,TGTGCCAGCAGTTACTTGCAAGGGGCAAGGGAGCAGTTCTTC
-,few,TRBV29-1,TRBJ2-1,CSVDEGHEQFF,TGCAGCGTTGATGAGGGACATGAGCAGTTCTTC
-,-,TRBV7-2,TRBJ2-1,CASTHPRLALNEQFF,TGTGCCAGCACCCACCCCCGGCTAGCGCTCAATGAGCAGTTCTTC
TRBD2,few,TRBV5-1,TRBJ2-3,CASSLVLAGNTDTQYF,TGCGCCAGCAGCTTGGTACTAGCGGGGAACACAGATACGCAGTATTTT
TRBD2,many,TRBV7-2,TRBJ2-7,CASSLSRAGGLSYEQYF,TGTGCCAGCAGCTTAAGCAGGGCGGGAGGTCTCTCCTACGAGCAGTACTTC
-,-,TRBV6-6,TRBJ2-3,CASGTQGKSPDTQYF,TGTGCCAGCGGTACGCAGGGGAAGTCACCAGATACGCAGTATTTT
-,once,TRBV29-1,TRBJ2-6,CSVTGLGANVLTF,TGCAGCGTAACAGGACTTGGGGCCAACGTCCTGACTTTC
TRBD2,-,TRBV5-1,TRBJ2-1,CASSLGGLAVEGYEQFF,TGCGCCAGCAGCTTGGGGGGACTAGCGGTAGAAGGCTATGAGCAGTTCTTC
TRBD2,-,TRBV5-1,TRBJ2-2,CASSGTSGAGELFF,TGCGCCAGCAGCGGGACTAGCGGGGCCGGGGAGCTGTTTTTT
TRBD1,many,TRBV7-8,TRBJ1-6,CASSQPTGGHSPLHF,TGTGCCAGCAGCCAACCGACAGGGGGCCATTCACCCCTCCACTTT
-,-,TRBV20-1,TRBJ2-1,CSARDLGLALYNEQFF,TGCAGTGCTAGAGATCTCGGGCTGGCCCTCTACAATGAGCAGTTCTTC
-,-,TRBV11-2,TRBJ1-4,CASSLGPGHWAEKLFF,TGTGCCAGCAGCTTAGGCCCGGGACATTGGGCGGAAAAACTGTTTTTT
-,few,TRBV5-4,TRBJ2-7,CASSLGGTSYEQYF,TGTGCCAGCAGCTTGGGGGGTACGTCCTACGAGCAGTACTTC
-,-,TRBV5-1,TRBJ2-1,CASSLSHSGSYNEQFF,TGCGCCAGCAGCTTGTCCCACTCGGGGTCGTACAATGAGCAGTTCTTC
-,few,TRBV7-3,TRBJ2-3,CASSQTASSTDTQYF,TGTGCCAGCAGCCAGACAGCCTCTAGCACAGATACGCAGTATTTT
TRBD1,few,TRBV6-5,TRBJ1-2,CASSPWTGRLTDGYTF,TGTGCCAGCAGTCCTTGGACAGGGCGTTTAACCGATGGCTACACCTTC
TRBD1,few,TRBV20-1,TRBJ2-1,CSARTGGSYNEQFF,TGCAGTGCTAGGACAGGGGGCTCCTACAATGAGCAGTTCTTC
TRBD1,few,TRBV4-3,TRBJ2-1,CASSQVGQSYNEQFF,TGCGCCAGCAGCCAAGTGGGACAGAGCTACAATGAGCAGTTCTTC
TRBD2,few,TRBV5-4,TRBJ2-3,CASSLQSLAGGRADTQYF,TGTGCCAGCAGCTTGCAAAGTTTAGCGGGGGGTAGGGCAGATACGCAGTATTTT
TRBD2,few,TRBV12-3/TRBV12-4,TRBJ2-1,CASSSRVTSGGAVNEQFF,TGTGCCAGCAGTAGCCGGGTGACTAGCGGGGGGGCAGTCAATGAGCAGTTCTTC
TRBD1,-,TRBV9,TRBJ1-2,CASGQGHGYTF,TGTGCCAGCGGACAGGGGCATGGCTACACCTTC
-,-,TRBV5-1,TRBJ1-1,CASSPVTNTEAFF,TGCGCCAGCAGCCCCGTAACGAACACTGAAGCTTTCTTT
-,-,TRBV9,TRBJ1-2,CASSSSNRNYGYTF,TGTGCCAGCAGCTCATCGAACAGGAACTATGGCTACACCTTC
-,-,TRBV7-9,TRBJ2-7,CASSLGHQNIGAYEQYF,TGTGCCAGCAGCTTAGGGCACCAGAATATTGGAGCCTACGAGCAGTACTTC
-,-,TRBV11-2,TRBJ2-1,CASSPTRGDSYNEQFF,TGTGCCAGCAGCCCTACGCGGGGTGACTCCTACAATGAGCAGTTCTTC
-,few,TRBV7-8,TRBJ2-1,CASSIRFDRPRGYF,TGTGCCAGCAGCATTCGGTTTGACAGGCCTCGGGGATACTTC
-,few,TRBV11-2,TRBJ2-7,CASATGVAIYEQYF,TGTGCCAGCGCGACAGGAGTAGCGATCTACGAGCAGTACTTC
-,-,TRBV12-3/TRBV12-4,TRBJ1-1,CASSFGGGGTEAFF,TGTGCCAGCAGTTTCGGTGGGGGGGGGACTGAAGCTTTCTTT
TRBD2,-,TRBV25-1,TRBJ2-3,CASSETRGGRSDTQYF,TGTGCCAGCAGTGAAACCCGGGGAGGGAGGTCAGATACGCAGTATTTT
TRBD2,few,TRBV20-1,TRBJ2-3,CSARVSTSGITDTQYF,TGCAGTGCTAGAGTTAGTACTAGCGGAATCACAGATACGCAGTATTTT
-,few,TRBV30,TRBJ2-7,CAWSGTGVEQYF,TGTGCCTGGAGTGGGACGGGGGTTGAGCAGTACTTC
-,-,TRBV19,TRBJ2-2,CASGRGTENTGELFF,TGTGCCAGTGGCCGCGGGACAGAGAACACCGGGGAGCTGTTTTTT
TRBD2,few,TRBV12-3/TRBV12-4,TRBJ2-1,CASKREIEEQFF,TGTGCCAGCAAGCGGGAGATAGAGGAGCAGTTCTTC
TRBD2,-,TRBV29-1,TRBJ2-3,CSGGTSGTTDTQYF,TGCAGCGGAGGGACTAGCGGAACCACAGATACGCAGTATTTT
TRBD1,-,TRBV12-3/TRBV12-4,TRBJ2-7,CASSWGQGLYEQYF,TGTGCCAGCAGTTGGGGACAGGGGCTCTACGAGCAGTACTTC
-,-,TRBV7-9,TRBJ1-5,CASSPGTRGVSNQPQHF,TGTGCCAGCAGCCCTGGGACGCGCGGGGTTAGCAATCAGCCCCAGCATTTT
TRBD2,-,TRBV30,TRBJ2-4,CAWSPSGLAALNIQYF,TGTGCCTGGAGTCCCTCGGGACTAGCTGCCCTAAACATTCAGTACTTC
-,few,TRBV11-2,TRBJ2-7,CASSSHGHNYEQYF,TGTGCCAGCAGCTCCCATGGACACAACTACGAGCAGTACTTC
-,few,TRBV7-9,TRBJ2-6,CASSFGTGANVLTF,TGTGCCAGCAGTTTCGGGACAGGGGCCAACGTCCTGACTTTC
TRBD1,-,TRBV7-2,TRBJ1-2,CASSLPSGQVYGYTF,TGTGCCAGCAGCTTACCCTCGGGACAGGTGTATGGCTACACCTTC
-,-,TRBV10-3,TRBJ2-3,CAISGTDTQYF,TGTGCCATCAGTGGCACAGATACGCAGTATTTT
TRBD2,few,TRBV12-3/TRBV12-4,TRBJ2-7,CASSLGTSGIYEQYF,TGTGCCAGCAGTTTAGGAACTAGCGGGATTTACGAGCAGTACTTC
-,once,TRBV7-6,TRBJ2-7,CASSSVRYEQYF,TGTGCCAGCAGCTCGGTCCGATACGAGCAGTACTTC
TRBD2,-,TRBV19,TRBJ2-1,CASSQLAGVFNEQFF,TGTGCCAGTAGTCAACTAGCGGGAGTCTTCAATGAGCAGTTCTTC
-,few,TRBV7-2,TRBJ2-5,CASSLWDTAHMATQYF,TGTGCCAGCAGCTTGTGGGACACGGCACATATGGCGACCCAGTACTTC
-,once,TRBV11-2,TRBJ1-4,CASSSGPLNEKLFF,TGTGCCAGCAGCTCGGGACCGCTAAATGAAAAACTGTTTTTT
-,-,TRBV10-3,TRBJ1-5,CAISEGGQPQHF,TGTGCCATCAGTGAGGGGGGGCAGCCCCAGCATTTT